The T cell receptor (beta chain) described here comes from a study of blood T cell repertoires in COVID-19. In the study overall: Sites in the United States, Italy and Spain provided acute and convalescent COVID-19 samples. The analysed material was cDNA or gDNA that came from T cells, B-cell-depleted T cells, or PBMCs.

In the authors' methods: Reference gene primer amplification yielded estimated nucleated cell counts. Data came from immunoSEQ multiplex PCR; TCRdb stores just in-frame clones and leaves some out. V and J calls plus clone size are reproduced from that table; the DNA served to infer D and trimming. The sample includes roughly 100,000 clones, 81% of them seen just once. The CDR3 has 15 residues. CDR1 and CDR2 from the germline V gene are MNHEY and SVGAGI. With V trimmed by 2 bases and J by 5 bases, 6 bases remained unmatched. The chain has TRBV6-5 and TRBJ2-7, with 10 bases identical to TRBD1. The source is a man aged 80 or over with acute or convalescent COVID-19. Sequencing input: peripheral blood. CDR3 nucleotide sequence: TGTGCCAGCAGTTACCTGGGACAGGGGATCCACGAGCAGTACTTC. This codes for CASSYLGQGIHEQYF.